Listed here are 14 T cell receptor beta chains from one sample, sequenced in a study of cytomegalovirus exposure and HLA in healthy donors. The PCR ran on 60 Vbeta and 13 Jbeta primers. Profiling relied on immunoSEQ multiplex PCR, and the TCRdb table lists in-frame clones only, not all of them. The repertoire consists of about 190,000 clones, with about four fifths occurring once and the leading ten covering approximately 6%. The sample consisted of PBMCs. Every receptor here comes from a woman in her thirties in good health and CMV-seropositive.

The chain is built from TRBV7-9 and TRBJ2-2, with D unclear. This CDR3 region has 14 residues. CDR1 is SEHNR, CDR2 FQNEAQ, per germline (reference sequence). Trimming stripped 3 bases from V and 1 base from J, with 6 bases between. The CDR3 region has the DNA TGTGCCAGCAGCTTGTCAGGGAACACCGGGGAGCTGTTTTTT. This sequence encodes CASSLSGNTGELFF.

A note on this clone: Other DNA sequences in this sample translate to the same CDR3. The V gene is TRBV29-1, the J gene TRBJ2-7; possibly TRBD2 for D (6 bases). The CDR3 is 12 amino acids. The V gene's germline CDR1 is SQVTM and CDR2 ANQGSEA. V shed 4 bases and J shed 6 bases, with 13 bases lying between them. DNA for the CDR3: TGCAGCGTTGTAGGTCAGGGAGGCGAGCAGTACTTC. Its translation is CSVVGQGGEQYF.

CDR3 sequence: CASSFSRTGNIWYQETQYF. The CDR3, as DNA: TGCGCCAGCAGCTTTAGTCGGACAGGGAACATCTGGTACCAAGAGACCCAGTACTTC. The genes are TRBV5-1 and TRBJ2-5; TRBD1 agrees at 8 bases. The germline V gene encodes CDR1 SGHRS and CDR2 YFSETQ. This CDR3 has 19 amino acids. J gave up 0 bases and V 2 bases, and 15 bases lay outside the gene matches.

This clone was counted a single time. The chain uses TRBV7-9 and TRBJ2-1; possible D gene TRBD1, 7 bases. The CDR3 length is 15 residues. Between the trimmed V and J ends, which lost 4 bases and 10 bases, there was a span of 20 bases. Germline CDR1 reads SEHNR; CDR2 reads FQNEAQ (reference sequence). The CDR3 here is CASSSFQGGRGEQFF. DNA for the CDR3: TGTGCCAGCAGCTCCTTTCAGGGGGGCCGGGGGGAGCAGTTCTTC.

The gene calls are TRBV6-6 and TRBJ2-3; 11 bases are a match to TRBD2. The junction had 2 bases not matched to a gene; V was cut back by 6 bases and J by 6 bases. The CDR3 sequence is 13 residues long. CDR1 is MNHNY, CDR2 SVGAGI, per germline (reference sequence). CDR3 DNA sequence: TGTGCCAGCAGACTAGCGGGGGAGGATACGCAGTATTTT. This encodes CASRLAGEDTQYF.

This clone was found a few times. The rearrangement uses TRBV27 and TRBJ2-2; 8 bases line up with TRBD1. Germline CDR1 and CDR2: MNHEY and SMNVEV (reference sequence). Germline trimming cut 6 bases from V and 3 bases from J; bases unmatched to any gene: 6. CDR3 length: 15 residues. The CDR3 loop is CASRSGQVDTGELFF. The CDR3 DNA is TGTGCCAGCAGATCGGGACAGGTCGACACCGGGGAGCTGTTTTTT.

The rearrangement links TRBV13 to TRBJ2-7; no definite D call. The CDR3 sequence is 11 residues long. The V end was cut by 0 bases, the J end by 5 bases, with 2 bases between. Germline assignment: CDR1 PRHDT and CDR2 FYEKMQ (reference sequence). CDR3 in DNA: TGTGCCAGCAGCTTAGGCAACGAGCAGTACTTC. Translation: CASSLGNEQYF.

This clone has more than one count but fewer than ten. The V and J genes are TRBV19 and TRBJ1-5, with TRBD1 identical over 11 bases. Per the germline V gene, CDR1 is LNHDA and CDR2 is SQIVND (reference sequence). The CDR3 totals 15 residues. J lost 4 bases, V lost 5 bases, and 4 bases had no gene match. In DNA form, the CDR3 reads TGTGCCAGTAGTTGGGACAGGGGGGGGAATCAGCCCCAGCATTTT. Its translation is CASSWDRGGNQPQHF.

The J gene is TRBJ1-1, the V gene TRBV28; D unclear. Trimming cost V 3 bases and J 1 base, with 9 bases left between them. Germline-derived CDR1 and CDR2 are MDHEN and SYDVKM. CDR3 length equals 14 residues. The CDR3 DNA reads as TGTGCCAGCAGTTTTGTACACAGGAACACTGAAGCTTTCTTT. Translating gives CASSFVHRNTEAFF.

The chain recombines TRBV10-1 with TRBJ2-1; maybe TRBD2 (5 bases). The CDR3 is 13 amino acids. Per the germline V gene, CDR1 is WNHNN and CDR2 is SYGVQD (reference sequence). V lost 5 bases and J 4 bases, leaving 9 bases between the germline ends. CDR3 DNA: TGCGCCAGCAGTACCGGACTTTACAATGAGCAGTTCTTC. This translates into CASSTGLYNEQFF.

Only a few counts were recorded for this clone. V usage is TRBV4-1 and J usage is TRBJ2-1; 13 positions match TRBD2. The V gene's germline CDR1 is MGHRA and CDR2 YSYEKL. The CDR3 contains 15 residues. J gave up 7 bases and V 3 bases, and 3 bases lay outside the gene matches. The CDR3 nucleotides read TGCGCCAGCAGCCAGACTAGCGGGGGGAGAAATGAGCAGTTCTTC. Translated, it gives CASSQTSGGRNEQFF.

This rearrangement joins TRBV27 to TRBJ1-5; no definite D call. V shed 3 bases and J shed 7 bases, with 10 bases lying between them. Germline CDR1 reads MNHEY; CDR2 reads SMNVEV (reference sequence). CDR3 length: 13 residues. CDR3 sequence: CASSFVGEQPQHF. In DNA, the CDR3 is TGTGCCAGCAGTTTCGTCGGGGAGCAGCCCCAGCATTTT.

This clone has only a few counts. The same CDR3 also results from other DNA sequences found in this sample. V usage is TRBV6-5 and J usage is TRBJ1-1; no reliable D call. From germline, CDR1 is MNHEY and CDR2 SVGAGI. This CDR3 spans 11 amino acids. Trimming stripped 7 bases from V and 5 bases from J, with 8 bases between. As DNA, the CDR3 is TGTGCCAGCATCAGAGGTACTGAAGCTTTCTTT. Translation: CASIRGTEAFF.

The chain employs TRBV5-3 and TRBJ2-5; TRBD1 matches at 7 bases. TRBV5-3 is recorded as an ORF, its role being uncertain. This CDR3 has 14 amino acids. V gave up 0 bases and J gave up 5 bases; unmatched junction bases: 4. CDR3 in DNA: TGTGCCAGAAGCTTGGCCGGCAGGGGGGAGACCCAGTACTTC. Amino acids: CARSLAGRGETQYF.